These 5 T cell receptor beta chains were all obtained from the same sample, sequenced in a study of CD8+CD57+ T cells in acquired aplastic anemia. Profiles of TCR beta VDJ and CDR3 were generated from a genomic DNA template. MiXCR, run by TCRdb on the reads, gives a single entry per CDR3 protein. The table includes a few hundred thousand distinct CDR3 sequences, roughly 55% detected once. The specimen was sorted CD4+, CD8+, or CD8+CD57+ T cells (not recorded which) from PBMCs. The receptors shown here come from a human donor in good health.

The V and J genes are TRBV15 and TRBJ1-5; maybe TRBD1 (6 bases). Between the trimmed V and J ends, which lost 3 bases and 4 bases, there was a span of 10 bases. This CDR3 is 14 amino acids long. The germline CDR1 and CDR2 sequences are LNHNV and YYDKDF (reference sequence). CDR3 sequence reads: CATSSYRENQPQHF. The CDR3 DNA is TGTGCCACCAGCAGTTACAGGGAAAATCAGCCCCAGCATTTT.

Only a few counts were recorded for this clonotype. A much larger clonotype is one base distant, so this may be a read error. The chain is built from TRBV9 and TRBJ1-1; D ambiguous. CDR3 length: 15 residues. The V end lost 0 bases, the J end lost 6 bases, and 15 bases lay between the germline ends. In germline, CDR1 is SGDLS, CDR2 YYNGEE. The CDR3 spells CASSVALGGGAEAFF. The CDR3 region has the DNA TGTGCCAGCAGCGTAGCTCTGGGAGGTGGGGCTGAAGCTTTCTTT.

This chain joins TRBV25-1 and TRBJ1-6; D is ambiguous. CDR3 length equals 13 residues. Germline CDR1 reads MGHDK; CDR2 reads SYGVNS. The V and J ends lost 0 bases and 9 bases respectively, with 6 bases between them. The CDR3 reads CASSEYPGSPLHF. The CDR3 DNA reads as TGTGCCAGCAGTGAATACCCTGGTTCACCCCTCCACTTT.

The rearrangement links TRBV4-1 to TRBJ2-2; 9 bases fit TRBD1. Germline V lookup: CDR1 MGHRA, CDR2 YSYEKL. The junction had 9 bases not matched to a gene; V was cut back by 1 base and J by 9 bases. The CDR3 extends over 16 amino acids. CDR3 protein: CASSQGSDRGGWELFF. CDR3 in DNA: TGCGCCAGCAGCCAAGGTTCCGACAGGGGGGGGTGGGAGCTGTTTTTT.

Comment on this clonotype: The junction differs from germline at one of its ends, possibly a read error. The rearrangement links TRBV6-4 to TRBJ2-3, with D perhaps TRBD1 (5 bases). The germline CDR1 and CDR2 sequences are MRHNA and SNTAGT. The CDR3 length is 15 residues. The CDR3 reads CASSYSFQDTDTQYF. The CDR3 DNA is TGTGCCAGCAGTTACTCGTTCCAGGACACTGATACGCAGTATTTT.